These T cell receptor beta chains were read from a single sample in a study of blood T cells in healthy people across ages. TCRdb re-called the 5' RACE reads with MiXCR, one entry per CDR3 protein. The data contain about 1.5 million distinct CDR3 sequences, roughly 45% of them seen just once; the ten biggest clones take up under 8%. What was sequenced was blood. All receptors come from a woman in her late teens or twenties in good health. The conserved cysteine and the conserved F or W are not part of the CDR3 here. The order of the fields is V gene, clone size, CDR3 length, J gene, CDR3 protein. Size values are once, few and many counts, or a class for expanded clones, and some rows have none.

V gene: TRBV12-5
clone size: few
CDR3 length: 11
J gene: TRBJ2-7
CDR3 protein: ASAPRGSYEQY

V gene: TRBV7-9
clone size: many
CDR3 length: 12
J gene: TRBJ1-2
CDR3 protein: ASSLVGQTDGYT

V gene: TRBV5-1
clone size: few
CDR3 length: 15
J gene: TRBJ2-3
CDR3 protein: ASSLGLAPGGTDTQY

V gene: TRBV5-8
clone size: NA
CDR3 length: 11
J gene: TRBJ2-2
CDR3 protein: ASSFRGSGELF

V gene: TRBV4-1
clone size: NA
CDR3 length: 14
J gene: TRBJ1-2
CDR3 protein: ASSRVKGWSINGYT

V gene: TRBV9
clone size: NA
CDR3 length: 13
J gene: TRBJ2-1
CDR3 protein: ASSVFGGGYNEQF

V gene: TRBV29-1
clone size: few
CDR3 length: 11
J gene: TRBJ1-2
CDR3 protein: SARSGKGYGYT

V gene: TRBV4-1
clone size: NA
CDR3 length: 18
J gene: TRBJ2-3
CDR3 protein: ASSHMRGKGGGERTDTQY

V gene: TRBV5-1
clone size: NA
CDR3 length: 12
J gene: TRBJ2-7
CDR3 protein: ASSSAGGTYEQY

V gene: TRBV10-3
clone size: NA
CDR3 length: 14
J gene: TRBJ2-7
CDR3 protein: AISETQRGGPSEQY

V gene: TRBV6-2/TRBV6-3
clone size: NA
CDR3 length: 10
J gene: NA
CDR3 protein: ASSYPPPEQY

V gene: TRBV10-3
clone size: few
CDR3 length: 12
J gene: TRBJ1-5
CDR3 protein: AISGGVGNQPQH

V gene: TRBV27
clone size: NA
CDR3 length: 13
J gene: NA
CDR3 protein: TSSLTTGTGETQY

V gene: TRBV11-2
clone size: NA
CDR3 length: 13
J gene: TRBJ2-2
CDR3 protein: ASSPTSGATGELF

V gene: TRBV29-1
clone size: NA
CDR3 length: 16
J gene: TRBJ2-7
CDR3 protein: SVEGGQSENFANYEQY

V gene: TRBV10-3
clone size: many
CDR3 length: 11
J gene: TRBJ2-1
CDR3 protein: AISEAGVNEQF

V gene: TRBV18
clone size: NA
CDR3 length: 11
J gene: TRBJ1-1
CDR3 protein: ASSPGPHPQAF

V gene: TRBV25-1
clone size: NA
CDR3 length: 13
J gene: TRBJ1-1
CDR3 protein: ASSLSDRTNTEAF

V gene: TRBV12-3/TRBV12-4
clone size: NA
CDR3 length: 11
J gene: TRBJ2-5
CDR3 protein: ASSFTAGYEQY

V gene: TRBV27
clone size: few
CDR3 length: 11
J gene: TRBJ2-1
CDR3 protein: ASSFGQGQGQF

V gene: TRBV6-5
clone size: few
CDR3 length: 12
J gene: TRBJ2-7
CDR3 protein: ASSRGSVVYEQY

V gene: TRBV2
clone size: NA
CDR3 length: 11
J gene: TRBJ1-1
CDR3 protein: ASGSQVYTEAF

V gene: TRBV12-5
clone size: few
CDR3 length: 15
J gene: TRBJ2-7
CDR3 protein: ASGFCMQGTGSCEQY

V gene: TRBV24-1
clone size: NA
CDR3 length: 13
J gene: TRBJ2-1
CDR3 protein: ATSHREASYNEQF